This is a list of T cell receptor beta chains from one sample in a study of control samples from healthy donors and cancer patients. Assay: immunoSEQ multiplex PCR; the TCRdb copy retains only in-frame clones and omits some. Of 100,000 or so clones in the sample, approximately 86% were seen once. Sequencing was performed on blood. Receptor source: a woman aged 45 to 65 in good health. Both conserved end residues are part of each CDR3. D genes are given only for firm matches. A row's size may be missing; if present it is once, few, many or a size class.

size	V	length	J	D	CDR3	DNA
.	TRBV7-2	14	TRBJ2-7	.	CASSPSHSSYEQYF	TGTGCCAGCAGCCCATCCCACAGCTCCTACGAGCAGTACTTC
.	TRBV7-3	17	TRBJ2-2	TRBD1	CASSLGTGYGDTGELFF	TGTGCCAGCAGCTTGGGGACAGGCTACGGGGACACCGGGGAGCTGTTTTTT
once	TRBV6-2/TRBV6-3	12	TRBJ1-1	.	CASSYRTAEAFF	TGTGCCAGCAGTTATAGAACAGCTGAAGCTTTCTTT
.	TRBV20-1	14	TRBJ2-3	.	CSASWETGTDTQYF	TGCAGTGCTAGTTGGGAGACGGGCACAGATACGCAGTATTTT
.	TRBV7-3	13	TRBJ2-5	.	CASSLGKGETQYF	TGTGCCAGCAGCTTAGGGAAAGGGGAGACCCAGTACTTC
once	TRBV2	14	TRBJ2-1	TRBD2	CASTRGRVEFEQFF	TGTGCCAGCACTCGCGGGAGGGTGGAGTTTGAGCAGTTCTTC
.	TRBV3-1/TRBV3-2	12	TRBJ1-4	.	CASSQVREKLFF	TGTGCCAGCAGCCAAGTTCGGGAAAAACTGTTTTTT
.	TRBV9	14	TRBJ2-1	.	CASSSRWENNEQFF	TGTGCCAGCAGCTCCCGATGGGAAAACAATGAGCAGTTCTTC
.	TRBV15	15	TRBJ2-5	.	CATSRGLLGAETQYF	TGTGCCACCAGCAGGGGGTTGTTGGGGGCGGAGACCCAGTACTTC
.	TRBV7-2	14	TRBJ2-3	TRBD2	CASSKLANTDTQYF	TGTGCCAGCAGCAAACTAGCGAACACAGATACGCAGTATTTT
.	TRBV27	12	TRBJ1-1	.	CASTGDNTEAFF	TGTGCCAGCACAGGGGATAACACTGAAGCTTTCTTT
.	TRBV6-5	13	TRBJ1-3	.	CASIGGVGNTIYF	TGTGCCAGCATCGGGGGCGTGGGAAACACCATATATTTT
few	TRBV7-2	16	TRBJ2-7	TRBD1	CASSLTGGMSSYEQYF	TGTGCCAGCAGCCTAACAGGGGGGATGAGTTCCTACGAGCAGTACTTC
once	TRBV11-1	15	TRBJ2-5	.	CASSRRGANQETQYF	TGTGCCAGCAGTCGCAGAGGGGCCAACCAAGAGACCCAGTACTTC
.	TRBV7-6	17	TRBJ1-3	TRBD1	CASSLWETGETGNTIYF	TGTGCCAGCAGCTTATGGGAGACAGGGGAAACTGGAAACACCATATATTTT
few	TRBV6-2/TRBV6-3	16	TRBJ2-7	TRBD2	CASSPRGLAGGREQYF	TGTGCCAGCAGCCCACGCGGACTAGCGGGAGGGCGCGAGCAGTACTTC
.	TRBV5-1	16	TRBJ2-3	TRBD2	CASSSSGDGGTDTQYF	TGCGCCAGCAGCTCTAGCGGCGACGGGGGCACAGATACGCAGTATTTT
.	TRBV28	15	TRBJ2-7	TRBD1	CASSSHEGQGSEQYF	TGTGCCAGCAGTTCTCATGAGGGACAGGGGTCCGAGCAGTACTTC
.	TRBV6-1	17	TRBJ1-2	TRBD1	CASTDSYRQGRLGGYTF	TGTGCCAGCACTGATTCCTACCGACAGGGACGGTTGGGTGGCTACACCTTC
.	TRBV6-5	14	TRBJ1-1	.	CASSSRVGNTEAFF	TGTGCCAGCAGTTCCAGGGTGGGGAACACTGAAGCTTTCTTT
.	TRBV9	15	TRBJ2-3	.	CASSVGGLGTDTQYF	TGTGCCAGCAGCGTAGGAGGCCTAGGCACAGATACGCAGTATTTT
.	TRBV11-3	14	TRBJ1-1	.	CASSLGGQEAEAFF	TGTGCCAGCAGCTTAGGGGGCCAGGAGGCTGAAGCTTTCTTT
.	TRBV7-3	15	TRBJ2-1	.	CASSPREVRGTEQFF	TGTGCCAGCAGCCCCCGTGAGGTGAGGGGTACTGAGCAGTTCTTC
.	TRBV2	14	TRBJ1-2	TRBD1	CASRSWDRVYGYTF	TGTGCCAGCAGGTCATGGGACAGGGTTTATGGCTACACCTTC
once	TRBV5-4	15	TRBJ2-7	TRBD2	CASSLTSGWEYEQYF	TGTGCCAGCAGCCTGACTAGCGGGTGGGAGTACGAGCAGTACTTC
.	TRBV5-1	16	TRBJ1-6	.	CASSLGVGSYNSPLHF	TGCGCCAGCAGCTTAGGGGTAGGATCCTATAATTCACCCCTCCACTTT
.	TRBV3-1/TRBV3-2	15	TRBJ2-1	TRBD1	CASSYRDRPYNEQFF	TGTGCCAGCAGCTACCGGGACAGACCCTACAATGAGCAGTTCTTC
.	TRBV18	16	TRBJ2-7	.	CASSVAGPGPSYEQYF	TGTGCCAGCTCAGTAGCCGGACCCGGTCCCTCCTACGAGCAGTACTTC
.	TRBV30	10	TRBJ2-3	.	CALNTDTQYF	TGTGCCTTAAACACAGATACGCAGTATTTT
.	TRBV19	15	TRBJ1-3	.	CASSMAGIGGNTIYF	TGTGCCAGTAGTATGGCAGGAATTGGTGGAAACACCATATATTTT
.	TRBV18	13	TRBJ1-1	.	CASSGQTNTEAFF	TGTGCCAGCTCAGGGCAGACGAACACTGAAGCTTTCTTT
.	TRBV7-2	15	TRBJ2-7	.	CASSPQSPRSYEQYF	TGTGCCAGCAGCCCTCAAAGCCCCCGATCATACGAGCAGTACTTC
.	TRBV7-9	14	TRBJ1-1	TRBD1	CASSLAGQGARAFF	TGTGCCAGCAGCTTAGCCGGACAGGGGGCGCGAGCTTTCTTT
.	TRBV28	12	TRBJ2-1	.	CASSYPYNEQFF	TGTGCCAGCAGCTACCCCTACAATGAGCAGTTCTTC
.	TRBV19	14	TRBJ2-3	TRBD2	CASKTGPGLVQQYF	TGTGCCAGTAAAACTGGGCCAGGACTAGTTCAGCAGTATTTT
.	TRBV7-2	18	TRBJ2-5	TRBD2	CASSLTTSGRVGRETQYF	TGTGCCAGCAGCTTAACGACTAGCGGGAGGGTGGGCCGAGAGACCCAGTACTTC
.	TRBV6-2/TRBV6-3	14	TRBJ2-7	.	CASSSPQGAYEQYF	TGTGCCAGCAGTTCCCCGCAAGGGGCCTACGAGCAGTACTTC
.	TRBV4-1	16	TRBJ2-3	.	CASSQGSFSSTDTQYF	TGCGCCAGCAGCCAAGGATCTTTCTCGTCCACAGATACGCAGTATTTT
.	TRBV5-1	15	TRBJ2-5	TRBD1	CASSLGRTGQETQYF	TGCGCCAGCAGCTTAGGGCGGACAGGGCAAGAGACCCAGTACTTC
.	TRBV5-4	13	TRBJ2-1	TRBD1	CASTPVGGGEQFF	TGTGCCAGCACCCCGGTAGGGGGCGGAGAGCAGTTCTTC
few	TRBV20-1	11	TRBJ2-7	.	CSAWDSYEQYF	TGCAGTGCCTGGGACTCCTACGAGCAGTACTTC
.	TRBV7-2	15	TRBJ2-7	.	CASSSGGGAPYEQYF	TGTGCCAGCAGCTCAGGGGGAGGGGCCCCCTACGAGCAGTACTTC
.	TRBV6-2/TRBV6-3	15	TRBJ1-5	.	CASSQGGGRNQPQHF	TGTGCCAGCAGTCAAGGGGGGGGCAGGAATCAGCCCCAGCATTTT
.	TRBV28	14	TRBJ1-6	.	CASSGNSYNSPLHF	TGTGCCAGCAGTGGGAATTCGTATAATTCACCCCTCCACTTT
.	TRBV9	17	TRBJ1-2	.	CASSRSLRDTDAYGYTF	TGTGCCAGCAGTCGAAGCCTCCGGGACACCGACGCCTATGGCTACACCTTC